What follows are 9 T cell receptor beta chains derived from one specimen sequenced in a study of neurological immune-mediated disorders. One entry per CDR3 protein results from TCRdb running MiXCR on the 5' RACE reads. The sample lists 28,000 or so distinct CDR3 sequences, 15% seen once, with 27% in the top ten. Sequenced input: PBMCs. The receptor set was obtained from a man aged 70-80 years in good health.

This clonotype was recorded many times. The chain links TRBV7-3 to TRBJ2-5; 12 positions match TRBD2. CDR1 SGHTA and CDR2 FQGTGA come from the germline V gene. Unmatched junction bases numbered 9, after V lost 5 bases and J lost 5 bases. The CDR3 loop spans 16 amino acids. The CDR3 coding sequence is TGTGCCAGCAGCCTCCTGGGACTAGCGGGTCAGGAGACCCAGTACTTC. Encoded protein: CASSLLGLAGQETQYF.

This clonotype occurred many times. The chain uses TRBV5-1 and TRBJ1-3; no definite D call. V lost 4 bases and J 4 bases, leaving 12 bases between the germline ends. Germline CDR1 is SGHRS and CDR2 is YFSETQ. This CDR3 is built from 14 residues. The DNA for the CDR3 is TGCGCCAGCAGCGACGGGATTTGGGGAAACACCATATATTTT. Residues: CASSDGIWGNTIYF.

There are many counts of this clonotype. The rearrangement links TRBV4-3 to TRBJ2-5, with 8 bases lining up with TRBD2. Per the germline V gene, CDR1 is LGHNA and CDR2 is YSLEER. V dropped 2 bases and J dropped 7; count of bases not matched to a gene: 12. This CDR3 region has 16 residues. The CDR3 coding sequence is TGCGCCAGCAGCCAAAAACCGGGGGGGCCGTATGGGACCCAGTACTTC. Protein product: CASSQKPGGPYGTQYF.

The chain couples TRBV20-1 to TRBJ2-1; 8 bases are a match to TRBD2. V shed 3 bases and J 7 bases; nucleotides not matched to a gene: 5. Germline CDR1 reads DFQATT; CDR2 reads SNEGSKA (reference sequence). The CDR3 is made up of 13 amino acids. The CDR3 nucleotides read TGCAGTGCTAGCGGGGGGGCAGTGAATGAGCAGTTCTTC. Protein: CSASGGAVNEQFF.

This clonotype showed up many times. For the CDR3, the DNA is TGTGCCAGCAGCTTAGCGGGGGTTACCTACAATGAGCAGTTCTTC. This gives the protein CASSLAGVTYNEQFF. The chain combines TRBV7-9 with TRBJ2-1, with D possibly being TRBD1 or TRBD2 (5 bases each). V dropped 0 bases and J dropped 2 bases, with 8 bases sitting between them. The CDR3 length is 15 residues. Germline lookup yields CDR1 SEHNR and CDR2 FQNEAQ (reference sequence).

This clonotype was recorded many times. This chain joins TRBV15 and TRBJ2-3; 9 nucleotides match TRBD1. Unmatched junction bases numbered 2, after V lost 1 base and J lost 6 bases. CDR1 is LNHNV, CDR2 YYDKDF, per germline (reference sequence). The CDR3 has 14 amino acids. Here the CDR3 reads CATSRGQGGDTQYF. In nucleotides, the CDR3 is TGTGCCACCAGCAGAGGACAGGGGGGGGATACGCAGTATTTT.

This clonotype has ten or more counts. The V gene is TRBV5-5, the J gene TRBJ2-1, with a weak D call TRBD1 (6 bases). The germline V gene has CDR1 SGHKS and CDR2 YYEKEE (reference sequence). Trimming removed 3 bases from V and 4 bases from J, with 14 bases in between. CDR3 length: 15 residues. The CDR3 DNA reads as TGTGCCAGCAGCTCCGACAGGACTCTATACAATGAGCAGTTCTTC. This gives the protein CASSSDRTLYNEQFF.

At least ten counts were recorded for this clonotype. CDR3 sequence reads: CASTLGQGRRNSPLHF. The CDR3 nucleotides are TGTGCCAGCACCCTCGGACAGGGGAGGAGGAATTCACCCCTCCACTTT. The chain employs TRBV12-3 or TRBV12-4 and TRBJ1-6; 9 bases are shared with TRBD1. Trimming removed 7 bases from V and 7 bases from J; junction bases left unmatched: 11. The length of the CDR3 is 16 residues.

This clonotype has at least ten counts. The DNA of the CDR3 is TGCAGTGCTAGAGAATTAGGACAAGCGGGGCAGCCCCAGCATTTT. Translated, it gives CSARELGQAGQPQHF. The V gene is TRBV20-1, the J gene TRBJ1-5; perhaps TRBD1 as D (5 bases). This CDR3 has 15 amino acids. Germline V CDR1 and CDR2: DFQATT, SNEGSKA (reference sequence). Trimming left V 0 bases short and J 7 bases short, with 16 bases between.